This passage covers 20 T cell receptor beta chains from one sample sequenced in a study of T cell changes during pregnancy in multiple sclerosis. The table came from immunoSEQ multiplex PCR; TCRdb's copy has only in-frame clones and leaves some out. Of 55,000 to 65,000 clones in the sample, about 92% were seen once. The sequences come from peripheral blood, collected after pregnancy. These TCRs come from a female donor with multiple sclerosis, enrolled in a pregnancy study.

This CDR3 is CASSSQGQAIQPQHF. The CDR3 coding sequence is TGTGCCAGCAGCTCCCAGGGACAGGCCATCCAGCCCCAGCATTTT. The chain couples TRBV5-6 to TRBJ1-5, with 8 bases that match TRBD1. The CDR3 runs to 15 residues. Germline-derived CDR1 and CDR2 are SGHDT and YYEEEE. V shed 3 bases and J 7 bases; nucleotides not matched to a gene: 9.

V is TRBV21-1 and J is TRBJ2-5; the table names TRBD1, a call not compared with the DNA. TRBV21-1 is reported as a pseudogene. The CDR3 runs 16 residues. The CDR3 bases are TGTGCCAGCAGCAAAGTTAGAGGACAGGGGGAAGAGACCCAGTACTTC. Its protein is CASSKVRGQGEETQYF.

V usage is TRBV14 and J usage is TRBJ2-7; 9 nucleotides agree with TRBD1. V gave up 6 bases and J gave up 3 bases; unmatched junction bases: 3. Germline loops: CDR1 SGHDN, CDR2 FVKESK. The CDR3 length is 13 residues. The CDR3 region is CASRGTGFYEQYF. For the CDR3, the DNA is TGTGCCAGCAGAGGGACAGGGTTCTACGAGCAGTACTTC.

The chain couples TRBV27 to TRBJ2-7; 14 bases agree with TRBD2. The CDR3 is made up of 15 amino acids. The trim removed 6 bases at V and 7 bases at J, leaving 8 bases unmatched. Germline V lookup: CDR1 MNHEY, CDR2 SMNVEV (reference sequence). For the CDR3, the DNA is TGTGCCAGCAGGGGACTAGCGGGAGTTTTTGGAGAGCAGTACTTC. This encodes CASRGLAGVFGEQYF.

The gene calls are TRBV19 and TRBJ1-2; 7 nucleotides agree with TRBD1. Germline V CDR1 and CDR2: LNHDA, SQIVND (reference sequence). The junction had 7 bases not matched to a gene; V was cut back by 5 bases and J by 4 bases. The CDR3 length is 14 residues. The CDR3 DNA reads as TGTGCCAGTAGTTTTCAGGGGGAAGGCTATGGCTACACCTTC. Its translation: CASSFQGEGYGYTF.

In nucleotides, the CDR3 is TGTGCCAGCAGCTTAAGTATCGGGACAGATACAGATACGCAGTATTTT. Amino acids: CASSLSIGTDTDTQYF. The chain carries TRBV7-9 and TRBJ2-3; 7 bases align to TRBD1. Per germline, CDR1 SEHNR and CDR2 FQNEAQ (reference sequence). The CDR3 length is 16 residues. Trimming at V came to 2 bases and at J to 3 bases, leaving 8 bases not matched to a gene. The variable domain in full, with the rest retrieved from reference TRBV7-9 and TRBJ2-3, is DTGVSQNPRHKITKRGQNVTFRCDPISEHNRLYWYRQTLGQGPEFLTYFQNEAQLEKSRLLSDRFSAERPKGSFSTLEIQRTEQGDSAMYLCASSLSIGTDTDTQYFGPGTRLTVL.

This chain connects TRBV6-6 to TRBJ1-2, with D perhaps TRBD1 (5 bases). Germline V lookup: CDR1 MNHNY, CDR2 SVGAGI (reference sequence). Trimming took off 10 bases at V and 3 bases at J, with 15 bases between the two ends. The CDR3 length is 13 residues. CDR3: CATQPGVHYGYTF. As DNA, the CDR3 is TGTGCCACCCAACCGGGGGTCCACTATGGCTACACCTTC.

The chain links TRBV6-4 to TRBJ1-1; weak D call: TRBD1 (6 bases). Germline CDR1 reads MRHNA; CDR2 reads SNTAGT. CDR3 size: 15 residues. V lost 5 bases, J lost 11 bases, and 24 bases lay in between. CDR3 loop: CASSPYPQGRGDAFF. The CDR3 DNA is TGTGCCAGCAGTCCCTATCCTCAGGGGAGGGGCGATGCTTTCTTT.

The chain links TRBV5-1 to TRBJ1-2; D gene uncertain. Germline CDR1 and CDR2: SGHRS and YFSETQ. The CDR3 totals 13 residues. V gave up 4 bases and J gave up 8 bases, with 15 bases separating them. In DNA, the CDR3 is TGCGCCAGCAGCCTAAACGGGGAGAGAGGCTACACCTTC. It yields the protein CASSLNGERGYTF.

This clone was seen a few times. The chain recombines TRBV6-6 with TRBJ1-1, with D uncertain. The V end lost 4 bases, the J end lost 0 bases, and 6 bases lay between the germline ends. CDR3 length equals 13 residues. The germline gives CDR1 MNHNY, CDR2 SVGAGI (reference sequence). In nucleotides, the CDR3 is TGTGCCAGCAGTTCTCGGGTGAACACTGAAGCTTTCTTT. It translates to CASSSRVNTEAFF.

This chain joins TRBV6-5 and TRBJ1-5; D is ambiguous. Trimming cost V 8 bases and J 4 bases, with 12 bases left between them. The germline V gene encodes CDR1 MNHEY and CDR2 SVGAGI. This CDR3 has 13 residues. The CDR3 DNA follows: TGTGCCAGCCAGACAAGTCAAAATCAGCCCCAGCATTTT. Its protein is CASQTSQNQPQHF.

J is TRBJ2-1 and V is TRBV11-3, with 7 bases lining up with TRBD2. The V gene end was trimmed by 4 bases and the J gene end by 9 bases; junction bases not matched to a gene: 12. Germline assignment: CDR1 SGHNT and CDR2 YENEEA. The CDR3 is made up of 15 amino acids. As DNA, the CDR3 is TGTGCCAGCAGCTCAGCGGGGAGGAGTTGGGGTGAGCAGTTCTTC. Translated, it gives CASSSAGRSWGEQFF. The full variable domain, rest sourced from reference TRBV11-3 and TRBJ2-1, is EAGVVQSPRYKIIEKKQPVAFWCNPISGHNTLYWYLQNLGQGPELLIRYENEEAVDDSQLPKDRFSAERLKGVDSTLKIQPAELGDSAVYLCASSSAGRSWGEQFFGPGTRLTVL.

This chain connects TRBV18 to TRBJ1-2, with 8 bases that match TRBD1. The CDR3 contains 13 residues. The J segment lost 7 bases and the V segment lost 6 bases, leaving 7 bases of the junction unmatched. From germline, CDR1 is KGHSH and CDR2 LQKENI. CDR3 protein: CASSMTGDFGYTF. The CDR3 DNA sequence: TGTGCCAGCTCGATGACAGGGGATTTTGGCTACACCTTC.

The V and J genes are TRBV4-3 and TRBJ1-1; D call uncertain. The CDR3 is 15 amino acids. Germline assignment: CDR1 LGHNA and CDR2 YSLEER. With 4 bases removed from V and 1 base from J, the gap between germline ends came to 13 bases. The CDR3 DNA reads TGCGCCAGCAGCCCCCAGGCAGAACCGAACACTGAAGCTTTCTTT. This translates into CASSPQAEPNTEAFF.

The chain uses TRBV4-3 and TRBJ1-2; 7 bases are a match to TRBD1. V was pared by 0 bases and J by 9 bases, with 13 bases of the junction left unmatched. The CDR3 sequence is 16 residues long. Germline assignment: CDR1 LGHNA and CDR2 YSLEER. The CDR3 DNA is TGCGCCAGCAGCCAAGATTTGACAGGGAAACTGGAAAGCTACACCTTC. As protein: CASSQDLTGKLESYTF.

This rearrangement joins TRBV5-1 to TRBJ2-2, with 8 nucleotides matching TRBD2. The CDR3 consists of 18 residues. Looked up from germline, CDR1 is SGHRS and CDR2 is YFSETQ. V gave up 4 bases and J gave up 4 bases; unmatched junction bases: 15. The CDR3 nucleotides read TGCGCCAGCAGCCCGATTGGTATAGCGGGAATAGGCACCGGGGAGCTGTTTTTT. Translated: CASSPIGIAGIGTGELFF.

The chain is built from TRBV7-2 and TRBJ2-7; D may be TRBD1 (5 bases). The CDR3 loop spans 15 amino acids. The germline V gene encodes CDR1 SGHTA and CDR2 FQGNSA. V was clipped by 4 bases and J by 3 bases, with 16 bases between them. CDR3 protein: CASSYVPGNNYEQYF. The CDR3 coding sequence is TGTGCCAGCAGCTACGTCCCAGGGAATAACTACGAGCAGTACTTC.

This clone was observed a few times. The chain carries TRBV7-8 and TRBJ2-1, with TRBD1 identical over 9 bases. The length of the CDR3 is 15 residues. Looked up from germline, CDR1 is SGHVS and CDR2 is FQNEAQ. Losses at the gene ends were 5 bases for V and 8 bases for J; bases not matched to a gene: 10. The CDR3 DNA reads as TGTGCCAGCAGCACGAACAGGGGGCTGGTCGATGAGCAGTTCTTC. This gives the protein CASSTNRGLVDEQFF.

This sequence joins TRBV7-2 and TRBJ2-7; D might be TRBD2 (5 bases). V was clipped by 2 bases and J by 2 bases, with 13 bases between them. Germline V CDR1 and CDR2: SGHTA, FQGNSA. The CDR3 consists of 15 residues. This CDR3 is CASSLRGLLAYEQYF. The CDR3 DNA reads TGTGCCAGCAGCTTACGGGGTCTCCTAGCCTACGAGCAGTACTTC. The full variable domain, rest sourced from reference TRBV7-2 and TRBJ2-7, is GAGVSQSPSNKVTEKGKDVELRCDPISGHTALYWYRQSLGQGLEFLIYFQGNSAPDKSGLPSDRFSAERTGGSVSTLTIQRTQQEDSAVYLCASSLRGLLAYEQYFGPGTRLTVT.

V gene TRBV7-3 combines with J gene TRBJ2-1, with 10 bases fitting TRBD1. Germline V gene data show CDR1 as SGHTA and CDR2 as FQGTGA. The trim removed 4 bases at V and 3 bases at J, leaving 3 bases unmatched. The CDR3 loop spans 15 amino acids. CDR3 sequence (DNA): TGTGCCAGCAGCTCGGGACAGGGGTACTACAATGAGCAGTTCTTC. Amino acid sequence: CASSSGQGYYNEQFF.